Listed below are T cell receptor beta chains from one sample, sequenced in a study of blood T cell repertoires in COVID-19. Repertoires were generated with immunoSEQ multiplex PCR, while TCRdb's copy carries only in-frame clones and drops some. The repertoire holds 140,000 or so clones, with around 77% as singletons. Sequenced input: peripheral blood. These receptors were obtained from a man aged 45-65 years with active or convalescent COVID-19. Each CDR3 is given with its conserved first and last residue. The D gene is left open where the match is weak. Clone size is not always given. Where it is, it says once, few, many or a class for expanded clones.

D gene,J gene,V gene,clone size,CDR3 protein,CDR3 DNA
-,TRBJ2-1,TRBV29-1,-,CSVPRGAGGNNEQFF,TGCAGCGTCCCCAGGGGGGCGGGAGGAAACAATGAGCAGTTCTTC
TRBD2,TRBJ2-1,TRBV19,-,CASKGLAGIYNEQFF,TGTGCCAGTAAGGGACTAGCGGGGATATACAATGAGCAGTTCTTC
TRBD2,TRBJ2-3,TRBV9,-,CASTPRGGRLTDTQYF,TGTGCCAGCACGCCCAGGGGCGGGAGGCTTACGGATACGCAGTATTTT
-,TRBJ2-4,TRBV5-1,-,CASSLGLVLAKNIQYF,TGCGCCAGCAGCTTGGGACTAGTGTTGGCCAAAAACATTCAGTACTTC
TRBD1,TRBJ2-4,TRBV19,-,CASSHNRGQGGIQYF,TGTGCCAGTAGTCATAACAGGGGGCAGGGTGGCATTCAGTACTTC
-,TRBJ1-1,TRBV20-1,-,CSASRSRNTEAFF,TGCAGTGCTAGTCGGAGCAGGAACACTGAAGCTTTCTTT
-,TRBJ2-7,TRBV21-1,-,CASSKGVVVAEQYF,TGTGCCAGCAGCAAAGGGGTAGTGGTAGCTGAGCAGTACTTC
-,TRBJ2-3,TRBV28,-,CASIPRSPTDTQYF,TGTGCCAGCATCCCGAGATCCCCCACAGATACGCAGTATTTT
TRBD1,TRBJ1-4,TRBV5-1,-,CASSTRQGTNEKLFF,TGCGCCAGCAGCACCCGACAGGGGACTAATGAAAAACTGTTTTTT
-,TRBJ2-5,TRBV4-1,-,CASSQGYTAQETQYF,TGCGCCAGCAGCCAAGGTTACACAGCCCAAGAGACCCAGTACTTC
TRBD1,TRBJ2-7,TRBV3-1/TRBV3-2,once,CASSQDRFNYEQYF,TGTGCCAGCAGCCAGGACAGGTTCAACTACGAGCAGTACTTC
TRBD2,TRBJ2-7,TRBV6-5,-,CASSSLAGGSYEQYF,TGTGCCAGCAGTTCATTAGCGGGAGGTAGCTACGAGCAGTACTTC
TRBD1,TRBJ1-1,TRBV5-1,few,CASSSAPGTANTEAFF,TGCGCCAGCAGCTCTGCACCCGGGACAGCCAACACTGAAGCTTTCTTT
-,TRBJ2-1,TRBV27,once,CASSLRSLGEQFF,TGTGCCAGCAGTTTACGCTCTCTCGGTGAGCAGTTCTTC
-,TRBJ1-1,TRBV19,-,CASSLPGLMNTEAFF,TGTGCCAGTAGTCTACCGGGACTGATGAACACTGAAGCTTTCTTT
TRBD2,TRBJ2-7,TRBV28,-,CASSSSGIRYEQYF,TGTGCCAGCAGTTCTAGCGGGATCCGCTACGAGCAGTACTTC
-,TRBJ2-7,TRBV7-2,-,CASSPRGGYEQYF,TGTGCCAGCAGCCCTAGGGGGGGCTACGAGCAGTACTTC